This T cell receptor beta chain originates from a study of T cell responses to AZD1222 COVID-19 vaccine. Study-level results: Rises in breadth and depth of Spike-specific TCRs came after two AZD1222 doses.

Here immunoSEQ multiplex PCR was the method, and the copy in TCRdb shows in-frame clones only, minus some. The sample gives 150,000 or so clones, about 91% of which show up once; 1.5% to 2% is in the top ten. Turning to this clone: What it recognizes is unknown.

Deletions cut 4 bases from V and 5 bases from J, with 21 bases between. Looked up from germline, CDR1 is MGHRA and CDR2 is YSYEKL. The CDR3 is made up of 16 amino acids. This TCR was sampled from an adult in good health. The J gene is TRBJ2-7, the V gene TRBV4-1; maybe TRBD2 (7 bases). This sample comprised peripheral blood, obtained on day 0 of AZD1222 vaccination. CDR3 sequence: CASSRDRTGAGDEQYF. The CDR3 DNA is TGCGCCAGCAGCCGGGATAGGACGGGGGCGGGGGACGAGCAGTACTTC.